The TCR beta chain described here comes from a study of blood T cell repertoires in COVID-19. Unmatched junction bases numbered 12, after V lost 5 bases and J lost 6 bases. Germline lookup yields CDR1 SGHRS and CDR2 YFSETQ. The CDR3 covers 15 residues. Per the authors' pipeline: How many nucleated cells were present was estimated from reference gene primer amplification. Sequencing used immunoSEQ multiplex PCR; TCRdb keeps in-frame clones, though not all of them. V and J calls and clone size come straight from that table; D and trimming were deduced from the DNA. The repertoire has 55,000 to 70,000 clones, 70% to 90% of them found once; the top ten carry over 9.5%. Cohorts were based on clinical histories the participants reported.

The origin of this receptor is a woman between 40 and 55 years old who had recovered from COVID-19. Input material: PBMCs or T cells enriched from blood (not recorded which). The chain couples TRBV5-1 to TRBJ2-3, with 7 positions matching TRBD1. The CDR3 sequence: CASRVGTVARDTQYF. CDR3 coding DNA: TGCGCCAGCAGGGTCGGGACAGTGGCGCGCGATACGCAGTATTTT.